These T cell receptor beta chains were read from a single sample in a study of blood T cell repertoires in COVID-19. The data were produced by immunoSEQ multiplex PCR, yet TCRdb's version contains in-frame clones alone and is incomplete. The table shows 270,000 or so clones, with 85% to 90% occurring only once. Source material: peripheral blood. Receptors originate from a woman in her thirties or forties who had recovered from COVID-19. CDR3s include the opening cysteine and the closing phenylalanine or tryptophan. D genes are given only for firm matches. The size of a clone is reported for some rows only, either as once, few or many, or as a class for expanded clones.

J gene: TRBJ2-1
D gene: TRBD1
clone size: .
V gene: TRBV15
CDR3 DNA: TGTGCCACCATGCCGGCGGGACAGGGATACAATGAGCAGTTCTTC
CDR3 protein: CATMPAGQGYNEQFF

J gene: TRBJ2-1
D gene: .
clone size: .
V gene: TRBV28
CDR3 DNA: TGTGCCAGCAGTTTATTCCCAGTCTCCTACAATGAGCAGTTCTTC
CDR3 protein: CASSLFPVSYNEQFF

J gene: TRBJ1-1
D gene: TRBD1
clone size: .
V gene: TRBV28
CDR3 DNA: TGTGCCAGCAGTCCGCGACAGGGAATGAACACTGAAGCTTTCTTT
CDR3 protein: CASSPRQGMNTEAFF

J gene: TRBJ2-5
D gene: TRBD1
clone size: .
V gene: TRBV11-3
CDR3 DNA: TGTGCCAGCAGCCGTTGGGACAGGGATGTGGAGACCCAGTACTTC
CDR3 protein: CASSRWDRDVETQYF

J gene: TRBJ2-3
D gene: TRBD2
clone size: .
V gene: TRBV9
CDR3 DNA: TGTGCCAGCAGCGTAGAGGCTAGCGGGAGTGGTACAGATACGCAGTATTTT
CDR3 protein: CASSVEASGSGTDTQYF

J gene: TRBJ1-5
D gene: .
clone size: .
V gene: TRBV10-2
CDR3 DNA: TGCGCCAGCAGTACAGGACCCAATCAGCCCCAGCATTTT
CDR3 protein: CASSTGPNQPQHF

J gene: TRBJ2-1
D gene: TRBD1
clone size: .
V gene: TRBV11-3
CDR3 DNA: TGTGCCAGCAGCTCAGAGGACAGGTTTACTGAGCAGTTCTTC
CDR3 protein: CASSSEDRFTEQFF

J gene: TRBJ1-4
D gene: .
clone size: few
V gene: TRBV7-9
CDR3 DNA: TGTGCCAGCAGCGCGCCGGGGGAGGATGAAAAACTGTTTTTT
CDR3 protein: CASSAPGEDEKLFF

J gene: TRBJ1-5
D gene: .
clone size: .
V gene: TRBV2
CDR3 DNA: TGTGCCAGCAGCGCCGAATTGCAGGAGCCCCAGCATTTT
CDR3 protein: CASSAELQEPQHF

J gene: TRBJ1-4
D gene: .
clone size: .
V gene: TRBV4-1
CDR3 DNA: TGCGCCAGCAGCCAAGGGCGGCCCGTGGGTGAAAAACTGTTTTTT
CDR3 protein: CASSQGRPVGEKLFF

J gene: TRBJ1-2
D gene: .
clone size: .
V gene: TRBV2
CDR3 DNA: TGTGCCAGCAGTGTATCAGGGTCGGGTGGCTACACCTTC
CDR3 protein: CASSVSGSGGYTF

J gene: TRBJ2-5
D gene: .
clone size: .
V gene: TRBV9
CDR3 DNA: TGTGCCAGCAGCGTAGCCCCTGACAGAATGGAGACCCAGTACTTC
CDR3 protein: CASSVAPDRMETQYF

J gene: TRBJ1-5
D gene: .
clone size: .
V gene: TRBV19
CDR3 DNA: TGTGCCAGTAGTATTGGCATTTATCAGCCCCAGCATTTT
CDR3 protein: CASSIGIYQPQHF

J gene: TRBJ2-5
D gene: TRBD2
clone size: few
V gene: TRBV2
CDR3 DNA: TGTGCCAGCAGACCCTTTAAGAGCGGGGGGACGTACCAAGAGACCCAGTACTTC
CDR3 protein: CASRPFKSGGTYQETQYF

J gene: TRBJ1-1
D gene: .
clone size: .
V gene: TRBV10-3
CDR3 DNA: TGTGCCATCAGTGGGGGGGGATTGAACACTGAAGCTTTCTTT
CDR3 protein: CAISGGGLNTEAFF